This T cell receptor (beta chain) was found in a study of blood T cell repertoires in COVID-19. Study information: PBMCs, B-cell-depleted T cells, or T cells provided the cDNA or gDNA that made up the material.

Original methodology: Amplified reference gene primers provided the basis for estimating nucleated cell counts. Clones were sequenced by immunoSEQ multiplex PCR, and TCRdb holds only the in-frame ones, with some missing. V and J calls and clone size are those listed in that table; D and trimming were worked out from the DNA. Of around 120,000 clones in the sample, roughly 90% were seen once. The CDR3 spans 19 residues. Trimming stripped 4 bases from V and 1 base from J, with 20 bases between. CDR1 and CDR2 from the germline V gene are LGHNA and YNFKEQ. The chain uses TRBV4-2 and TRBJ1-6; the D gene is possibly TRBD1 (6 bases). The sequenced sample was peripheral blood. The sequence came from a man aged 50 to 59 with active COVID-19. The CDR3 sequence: CASSRDGGGGGSYNSPLHF. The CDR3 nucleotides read TGTGCCAGCAGCCGAGACGGAGGGGGGGGAGGGTCCTATAATTCACCCCTCCACTTT.